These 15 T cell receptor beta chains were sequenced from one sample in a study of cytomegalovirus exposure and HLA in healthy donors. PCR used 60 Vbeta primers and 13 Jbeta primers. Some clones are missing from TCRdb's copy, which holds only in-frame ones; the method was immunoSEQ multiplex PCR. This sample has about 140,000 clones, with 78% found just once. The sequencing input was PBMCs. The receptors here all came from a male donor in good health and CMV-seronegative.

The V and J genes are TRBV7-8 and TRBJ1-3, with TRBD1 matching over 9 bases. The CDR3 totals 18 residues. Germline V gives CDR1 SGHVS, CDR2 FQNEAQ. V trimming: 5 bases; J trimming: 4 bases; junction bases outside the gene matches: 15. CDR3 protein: CASSAPGQGRGRGNTIYF. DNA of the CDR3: TGTGCCAGCAGCGCCCCGGGACAGGGCCGCGGACGGGGAAACACCATATATTTT.

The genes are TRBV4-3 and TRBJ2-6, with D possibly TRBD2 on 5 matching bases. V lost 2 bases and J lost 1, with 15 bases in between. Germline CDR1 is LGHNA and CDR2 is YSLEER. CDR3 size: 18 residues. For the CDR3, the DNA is TGCGCCAGCAGCCAAAGTCTGTTTGGCGGGTCTGGGGCCAACGTCCTGACTTTC. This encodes CASSQSLFGGSGANVLTF.

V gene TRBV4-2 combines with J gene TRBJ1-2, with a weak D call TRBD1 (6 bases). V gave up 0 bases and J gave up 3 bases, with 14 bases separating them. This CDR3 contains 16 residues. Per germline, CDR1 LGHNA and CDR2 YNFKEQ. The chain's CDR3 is CASSQDRGEGDYGYTF. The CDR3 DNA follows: TGTGCCAGCAGCCAAGATAGGGGGGAGGGGGACTATGGCTACACCTTC.

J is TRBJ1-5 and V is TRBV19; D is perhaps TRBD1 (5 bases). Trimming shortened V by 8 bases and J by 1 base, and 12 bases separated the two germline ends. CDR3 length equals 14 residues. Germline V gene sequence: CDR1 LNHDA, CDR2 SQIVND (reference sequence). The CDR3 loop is CASSGLRSNQPQHF. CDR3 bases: TGTGCCAGTTCGGGACTGAGAAGCAATCAGCCCCAGCATTTT. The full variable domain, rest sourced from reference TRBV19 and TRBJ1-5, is DGGITQSPKYLFRKEGQNVTLSCEQNLNHDAMYWYRQDPGQGLRLIYYSQIVNDFQKGDIAEGYSVSREKKESFPLTVTSAQKNPTAFYLCASSGLRSNQPQHFGDGTRLSIL.

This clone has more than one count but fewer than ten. CDR3 loop: CASSSFAGDNQPQHF. As DNA, the CDR3 is TGTGCCAGTAGTAGCTTCGCAGGGGACAATCAGCCCCAGCATTTT. The V and J genes are TRBV19 and TRBJ1-5; D might be TRBD1 (6 bases). V lost 4 bases to trimming and J lost 3 bases, with 13 bases between them. CDR3 size: 15 residues. The V gene's germline CDR1 is LNHDA and CDR2 SQIVND (reference sequence).

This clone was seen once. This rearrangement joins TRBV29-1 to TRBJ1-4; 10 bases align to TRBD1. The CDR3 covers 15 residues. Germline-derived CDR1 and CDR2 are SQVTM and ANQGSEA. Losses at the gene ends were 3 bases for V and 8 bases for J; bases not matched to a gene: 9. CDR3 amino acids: CSVDTWTGGREKLFF. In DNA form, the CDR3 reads TGCAGCGTTGATACCTGGACAGGGGGTAGGGAAAAACTGTTTTTT.

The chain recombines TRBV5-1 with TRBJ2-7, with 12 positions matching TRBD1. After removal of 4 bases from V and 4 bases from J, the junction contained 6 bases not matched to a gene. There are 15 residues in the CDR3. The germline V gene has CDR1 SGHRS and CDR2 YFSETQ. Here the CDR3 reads CASSGPGQGAYEQYF. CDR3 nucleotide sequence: TGCGCCAGCAGCGGTCCGGGACAGGGGGCGTACGAGCAGTACTTC.

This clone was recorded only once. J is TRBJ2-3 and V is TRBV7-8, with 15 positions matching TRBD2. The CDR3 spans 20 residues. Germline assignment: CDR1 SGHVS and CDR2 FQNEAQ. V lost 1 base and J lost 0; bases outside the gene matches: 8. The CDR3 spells CASSLDRTSGRESSTDTQYF. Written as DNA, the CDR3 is TGTGCCAGCAGCTTAGATCGGACTAGCGGGAGGGAATCTAGCACAGATACGCAGTATTTT.

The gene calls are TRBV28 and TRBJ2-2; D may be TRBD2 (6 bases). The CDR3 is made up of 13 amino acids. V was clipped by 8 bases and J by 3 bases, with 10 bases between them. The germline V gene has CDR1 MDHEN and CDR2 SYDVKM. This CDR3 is CASGRFDTGELFF. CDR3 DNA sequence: TGTGCCAGCGGGAGGTTTGACACCGGGGAGCTGTTTTTT.

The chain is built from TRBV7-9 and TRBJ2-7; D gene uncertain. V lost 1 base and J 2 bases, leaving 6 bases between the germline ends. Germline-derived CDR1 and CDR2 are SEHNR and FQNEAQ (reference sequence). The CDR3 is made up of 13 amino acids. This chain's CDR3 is CASSLDSTYEQYF. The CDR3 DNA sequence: TGTGCCAGCAGCTTAGACAGCACCTACGAGCAGTACTTC.

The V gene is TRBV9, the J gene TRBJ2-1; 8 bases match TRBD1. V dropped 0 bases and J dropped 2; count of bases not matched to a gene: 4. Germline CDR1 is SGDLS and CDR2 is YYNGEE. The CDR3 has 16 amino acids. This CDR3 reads CASSVGTGTTYNEQFF. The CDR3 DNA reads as TGTGCCAGCAGCGTAGGGACAGGGACCACCTACAATGAGCAGTTCTTC. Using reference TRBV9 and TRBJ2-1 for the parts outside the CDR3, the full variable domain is DSGVTQTPKHLITATGQRVTLRCSPRSGDLSVYWYQQSLDQGLQFLIQYYNGEERAKGNILERFSAQQFPDLHSELNLSSLELGDSALYFCASSVGTGTTYNEQFFGPGTRLTVL.

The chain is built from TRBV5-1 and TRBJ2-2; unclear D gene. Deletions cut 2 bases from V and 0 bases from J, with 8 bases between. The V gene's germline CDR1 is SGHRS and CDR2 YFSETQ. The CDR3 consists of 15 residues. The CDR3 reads CASSLTAANTGELFF. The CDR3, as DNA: TGCGCCAGCAGCTTAACAGCCGCGAACACCGGGGAGCTGTTTTTT.

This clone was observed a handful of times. The CDR3 nucleotides are TGTGCCAGCAGCCAGGACAGGGGGCAGAGTGGCGAGCAGTACTTC. It encodes CASSQDRGQSGEQYF. This chain uses TRBV5-4 with TRBJ2-7, with TRBD1 matching over 11 bases. Trimming took 4 bases from V and 6 from J; bases not matched to a gene: 9. CDR3 size: 15 residues. CDR1 and CDR2 from the germline V gene are SGHNT and YYREEE (reference sequence).

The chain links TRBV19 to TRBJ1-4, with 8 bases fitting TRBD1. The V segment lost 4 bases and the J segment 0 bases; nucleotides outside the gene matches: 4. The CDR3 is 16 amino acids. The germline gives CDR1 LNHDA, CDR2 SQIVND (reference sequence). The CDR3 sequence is CASSKRDRTTNEKLFF. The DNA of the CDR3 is TGTGCCAGTAGTAAAAGGGACAGGACAACTAATGAAAAACTGTTTTTT.

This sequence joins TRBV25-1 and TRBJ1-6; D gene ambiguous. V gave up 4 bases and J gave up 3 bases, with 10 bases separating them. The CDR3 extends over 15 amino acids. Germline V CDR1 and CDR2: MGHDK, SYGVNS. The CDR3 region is CASSVGGIYNSPLHF. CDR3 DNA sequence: TGTGCCAGCAGTGTTGGCGGGATCTATAATTCACCCCTCCACTTT.